Presented here are 10 T cell receptor beta chains from one specimen sequenced in a study of brain T cells in children with intractable seizures. Assay used: immunoSEQ multiplex PCR; TCRdb lists only in-frame clones, some missing. The sample includes tens of thousands of clones, approximately 90% seen only once; the top ten take 24%. The sample in question was peripheral blood, obtained at surgery. The receptor source for this set is a girl aged 2-10 years with Rasmussen encephalitis and intractable seizures.

This clone showed up just once. Other DNA sequences in the sample encode the same CDR3. The rearrangement uses TRBV2 and TRBJ1-4; no firm D call. This CDR3 has 15 amino acids. The germline gives CDR1 SNHLY, CDR2 FYNNEI. The V gene lost 1 base and the J gene lost 0 bases, with 6 bases spanning the gap. The CDR3 region has the DNA TGTGCCAGCAGTGAAGACAGAACAACTAATGAAAAACTGTTTTTT. The encoded protein is CASSEDRTTNEKLFF.

The chain combines TRBV9 with TRBJ1-1; tentative D call: TRBD1 (5 bases). CDR1 is SGDLS, CDR2 YYNGEE, per germline. The V end was cut by 4 bases, the J end by 4 bases, with 11 bases between. CDR3 length equals 13 residues. The CDR3 region is CASSRGVGTEAFF. The CDR3 region has the DNA TGTGCCAGCAGCCGGGGGGTTGGCACTGAAGCTTTCTTT. Complete variable domain (other parts from reference TRBV9 and TRBJ1-1): DSGVTQTPKHLITATGQRVTLRCSPRSGDLSVYWYQQSLDQGLQFLIQYYNGEERAKGNILERFSAQQFPDLHSELNLSSLELGDSALYFCASSRGVGTEAFFGQGTRLTVV.

The chain has TRBV19 and TRBJ1-1; tentatively, D is TRBD1 (6 bases). The CDR3 loop spans 13 amino acids. Trimming removed 2 bases from V and 4 bases from J, with 8 bases in between. Germline CDR1 and CDR2: LNHDA and SQIVND (reference sequence). CDR3 amino acids: CASSISQGTEAFF. Written as DNA, the CDR3 is TGTGCCAGTAGTATATCACAGGGCACTGAAGCTTTCTTT.

The V and J genes are TRBV7-9 and TRBJ2-2; 8 nucleotides align to TRBD1. V lost 5 bases, J lost 4 bases, and 3 bases stayed unmatched. The CDR3 sequence is 14 residues long. Germline loops: CDR1 SEHNR, CDR2 FQNEAQ (reference sequence). This chain's CDR3 is CASSDGQGTGELFF. The CDR3 DNA is TGTGCCAGCAGCGACGGACAGGGCACCGGGGAGCTGTTTTTT.

This chain connects TRBV7-9 to TRBJ1-6, with 7 positions matching TRBD1. CDR3 size: 16 residues. Per germline, CDR1 SEHNR and CDR2 FQNEAQ (reference sequence). J was trimmed by 8 bases and V by 4 bases; bases with no gene match: 11. The CDR3 protein is CASSYTPGQQDSPLHF. CDR3 DNA: TGTGCCAGCAGCTACACCCCGGGACAGCAGGATTCACCCCTCCACTTT.

This chain uses TRBV27 with TRBJ2-4; D is undetermined. Trimming took off 3 bases at V and 2 bases at J, with 11 bases between the two ends. Germline values: CDR1 MNHEY, CDR2 SMNVEV (reference sequence). The CDR3 totals 15 residues. This chain's CDR3 is CASSFRVATKNIQYF. The CDR3 bases are TGTGCCAGCAGTTTTCGAGTAGCAACCAAAAACATTCAGTACTTC.

The chain couples TRBV9 to TRBJ1-6; 7 nucleotides align to TRBD1. The CDR3 runs 15 residues. Trimming cost V 4 bases and J 6 bases; bases outside gene matches: 7. Germline assignment: CDR1 SGDLS and CDR2 YYNGEE. The CDR3: CASSPTGTVNSPLHF. The CDR3 DNA reads as TGTGCCAGCAGCCCGACCGGGACAGTTAATTCACCCCTCCACTTT.

The chain recombines TRBV6-6 with TRBJ1-2; 7 nucleotides line up with TRBD1. Germline values: CDR1 MNHNY, CDR2 SVGAGI (reference sequence). The CDR3 loop spans 13 amino acids. Trimming removed 0 bases from V and 6 bases from J; junction bases left unmatched: 1. The CDR3 DNA follows: TGTGCCAGCAGTTACTCGACAGGGCATGGCTACACCTTC. This encodes CASSYSTGHGYTF.

This clone was seen a single time. J is TRBJ1-2 and V is TRBV7-2; D gene ambiguous. The CDR3 has 15 residues. CDR1 is SGHTA, CDR2 FQGNSA, per germline. The V and J ends lost 1 base and 3 bases respectively, with 12 bases between them. CDR3 in amino acids: CASSLDSVGDYGYTF. Here the CDR3 DNA reads TGTGCCAGCAGCTTAGATAGTGTCGGCGACTATGGCTACACCTTC.

This chain joins TRBV6-1 and TRBJ2-5, with TRBD1 as a possible D gene (6 bases). The CDR3 spans 14 residues. Germline CDR1 is MNHNS and CDR2 is SASEGT. The V gene lost 3 bases and the J gene lost 4 bases, with 12 bases spanning the gap. The CDR3: CASSDRGYVETQYF. Here the CDR3 DNA reads TGTGCCAGCAGTGACAGGGGATACGTAGAGACCCAGTACTTC.